Shown below are 4 T cell receptor beta chains from a single sample sequenced in a study of CXCR3-negative and CXCR3-positive naive CD8 T cells. TRB cDNA was prepared as libraries by UMI-labeled 5' RACE. TCRdb reanalyzed the 5' RACE reads, giving one entry per CDR3 protein sequence and no DNA. This listing includes some 130,000 distinct CDR3 sequences. The sequencing input was naive CXCR3- CD8+ T cells from blood. The subset denotes: CD45RO-CCR7+CD27+CD95- naive CD8+ T cells lacking CXCR3 (TNR3-). The receptor source for this set is a human donor in good health. Some clones in this sample may be carry-over from other donors' samples.

CDR3 residues: CASMGEGPGQGAIETQYF. This sequence joins TRBV27 and TRBJ2-5; no DNA is available, so the TRBD1 call from TCRdb remains unchecked. The CDR3 covers 18 residues. CDR1 MNHEY and CDR2 SMNVEV come from the germline V gene (reference sequence).

V is TRBV20-1 and J is TRBJ1-1; TCRdb designates TRBD1, a call that cannot be tested without DNA. The length of the CDR3 is 12 residues. The germline V gene has CDR1 DFQATT and CDR2 SNEGSKA (reference sequence). The CDR3 sequence is CSAATGVTEAFF.

The chain is built from TRBV18 and TRBJ1-2; TCRdb's assignment of TRBD1 cannot be checked, as there is no DNA. The CDR3 is 14 amino acids. Germline CDR1 is KGHSH and CDR2 is LQKENI. CDR3 sequence: CASSPQSGDYGYTF.

The gene calls are TRBV15 and TRBJ2-7; TCRdb reports TRBD1, a call that lacks DNA to check it against. Germline V gene data show CDR1 as LNHNV and CDR2 as YYDKDF (reference sequence). The CDR3 extends over 16 amino acids. CDR3: CATSQRSGGIAYEQYF.